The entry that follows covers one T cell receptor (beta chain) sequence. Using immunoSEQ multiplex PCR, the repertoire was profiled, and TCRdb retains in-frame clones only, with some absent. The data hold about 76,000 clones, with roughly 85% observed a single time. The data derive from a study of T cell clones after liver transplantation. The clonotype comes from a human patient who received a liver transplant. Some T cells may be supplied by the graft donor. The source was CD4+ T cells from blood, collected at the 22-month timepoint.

Written as DNA, the CDR3 is TGTGCCAGCAGCCCAGCCAGGGGAAGCGATGGCTACACCTTC. Amino acid sequence: CASSPARGSDGYTF. V gene TRBV7-9 combines with J gene TRBJ1-2, with D perhaps TRBD1 (6 bases). In germline, CDR1 is SEHNR, CDR2 FQNEAQ (reference sequence). Trimming pared 5 bases from V and 6 bases from J, leaving 16 bases between. The CDR3 has 14 residues.